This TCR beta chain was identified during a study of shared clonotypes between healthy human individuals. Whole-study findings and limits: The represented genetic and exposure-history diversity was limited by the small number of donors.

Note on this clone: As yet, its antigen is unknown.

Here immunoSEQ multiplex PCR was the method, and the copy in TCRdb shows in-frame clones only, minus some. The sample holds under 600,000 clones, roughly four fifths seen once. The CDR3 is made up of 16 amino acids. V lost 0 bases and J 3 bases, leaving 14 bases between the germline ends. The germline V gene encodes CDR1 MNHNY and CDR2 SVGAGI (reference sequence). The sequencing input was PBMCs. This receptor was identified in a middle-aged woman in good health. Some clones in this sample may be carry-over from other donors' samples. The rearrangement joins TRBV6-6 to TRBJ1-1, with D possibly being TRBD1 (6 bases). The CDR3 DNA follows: TGTGCCAGCAGTTACTCAAGGGGGGGCGTGGACACTGAAGCTTTCTTT. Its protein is CASSYSRGGVDTEAFF.